Listed below are T cell receptor beta chains from one sample, sequenced in a study of Ad26.COV2.S vaccination and SARS-CoV-2 variants. Clones were sequenced by immunoSEQ multiplex PCR, and TCRdb holds only the in-frame ones, with some missing. There are roughly 380,000 clones in the sample; more than 75% occur only once, and around 3.6% lies in the top ten. The specimen comprised peripheral blood, sampled in a trial of Ad26.COV2.S vaccine versus placebo. The receptors originated from a person between 18 and 60 years old who received the Ad26.COV2.S COVID-19 vaccine or a placebo. Each CDR3 is given with its conserved first and last residue. A D gene is named only where the DNA matches it firmly. Clone size is not always given. Where it is, it says once, few, many or a class for expanded clones.

D gene	J gene	V gene	clone size	CDR3 protein	CDR3 DNA
-	TRBJ2-5	TRBV30	-	CAWSVSGETQYF	TGTGCCTGGAGTGTATCTGGGGAGACCCAGTACTTC
TRBD1	TRBJ1-6	TRBV5-8	-	CASSETGDSPLHF	TGTGCCAGCAGCGAAACAGGGGATTCACCCCTCCACTTT
-	TRBJ2-7	TRBV2	-	CASSERPTSSYEQYF	TGTGCCAGCAGTGAGAGGCCTACATCCTCCTACGAGCAGTACTTC
TRBD1	TRBJ1-1	TRBV7-9	-	CASSLGDRGIAFF	TGTGCCAGCAGCTTAGGGGACAGGGGTATAGCTTTCTTT
-	TRBJ2-7	TRBV3-1/TRBV3-2	-	CASSQDGVLGYEQYF	TGTGCCAGCAGCCAAGATGGGGTACTAGGTTACGAGCAGTACTTC
-	TRBJ2-7	TRBV29-1	-	CSVHPVGQTVIYEQYF	TGCAGCGTTCACCCGGTCGGGCAGACAGTGATCTACGAGCAGTACTTC
-	TRBJ2-5	TRBV12-3/TRBV12-4	-	CASSTGSRETQYF	TGTGCCAGCAGTACCGGGAGCCGGGAGACCCAGTACTTC
TRBD2	TRBJ2-7	TRBV10-3	-	CAISGRDYAYEQYF	TGTGCCATCAGTGGGCGGGACTACGCCTACGAGCAGTACTTC
-	TRBJ1-2	TRBV24-1	-	CATSDSAINYGYTF	TGTGCCACCAGTGACTCAGCGATCAACTATGGCTACACCTTC
-	TRBJ1-5	TRBV15	-	CATSRDQWVGQPQHF	TGTGCCACCAGCAGAGATCAGTGGGTAGGGCAGCCCCAGCATTTT
-	TRBJ2-7	TRBV7-6	-	CASSLRSHGGTYEQYF	TGTGCCAGCAGCTTACGATCTCACGGGGGCACCTACGAGCAGTACTTC
TRBD1	TRBJ2-5	TRBV11-1	-	CASSLDRGRGETQYF	TGTGCCAGCAGCTTAGACAGGGGGCGCGGAGAGACCCAGTACTTC
-	TRBJ1-2	TRBV7-9	few	CASSLVEGYGYTF	TGTGCCAGCAGCTTAGTAGAGGGGTATGGCTACACCTTC
TRBD1	TRBJ2-7	TRBV4-2	-	CASSHSEGQGAYEQYF	TGTGCCAGCAGCCATTCTGAGGGACAGGGGGCCTACGAGCAGTACTTC
-	TRBJ1-1	TRBV19	-	CASTSYGGWNTEAFF	TGTGCCAGTACGTCTTACGGGGGGTGGAACACTGAAGCTTTCTTT
-	TRBJ1-1	TRBV2	-	CASSEARTVDQAFF	TGTGCCAGCAGTGAAGCCCGGACTGTGGATCAAGCTTTCTTT
-	TRBJ2-7	TRBV19	-	CASSPSRTPSNEQYF	TGTGCCAGTAGCCCAAGCCGGACACCCTCGAACGAGCAGTACTTC
-	TRBJ1-1	TRBV6-2/TRBV6-3	-	CASSLARFGRLNTEAFF	TGTGCCAGCAGCCTAGCCCGATTCGGGAGGTTGAACACTGAAGCTTTCTTT
TRBD1	TRBJ2-3	TRBV29-1	-	CSVGGQGATDTQYF	TGCAGCGTTGGGGGACAGGGGGCGACAGATACGCAGTATTTT
-	TRBJ2-5	TRBV21-1	-	CASSKGPGQETQYF	TGTGCCAGCAGCAAAGGGCCCGGCCAAGAGACCCAGTACTTC
-	TRBJ1-4	TRBV5-5	-	CASSLGGVSGYEKLFF	TGTGCCAGCAGCTTGGGAGGGGTTTCGGGATATGAAAAACTGTTTTTT
-	TRBJ1-4	TRBV18	-	CASSPSVGIAEANEKLFF	TGTGCCAGCTCACCTTCAGTGGGGATAGCTGAAGCTAATGAAAAACTGTTTTTT
-	TRBJ1-4	TRBV18	-	CASSPGSLVTNEKLFF	TGTGCCAGCTCACCAGGTTCGCTCGTGACTAATGAAAAACTGTTTTTT
TRBD2	TRBJ2-2	TRBV5-4	-	CASSRSGGPSRSNTGELFF	TGTGCCAGCAGCCGAAGCGGGGGGCCCTCCCGCTCGAACACCGGGGAGCTGTTTTTT
TRBD1	TRBJ1-4	TRBV18	-	CASSLTGGGEKLFF	TGTGCCAGCTCGTTGACAGGGGGAGGCGAAAAACTGTTTTTT
TRBD2	TRBJ2-3	TRBV2	-	CASSSGGTQYF	TGTGCCAGCAGCAGCGGGGGTACGCAGTATTTT
-	TRBJ1-1	TRBV4-1	-	CASSQAMYDPTGEAFF	TGCGCCAGCAGCCAAGCGATGTACGACCCGACCGGTGAAGCTTTCTTT
-	TRBJ1-1	TRBV10-3	-	CAISEVGLTEAFF	TGTGCCATCAGTGAGGTCGGGCTCACTGAAGCTTTCTTT
TRBD1	TRBJ1-4	TRBV15	-	CATSVLAGGDNEKLFF	TGTGCCACCAGCGTTCTGGCAGGGGGCGACAATGAAAAACTGTTTTTT
-	TRBJ1-1	TRBV30	-	CAWEKGPEAFF	TGTGCCTGGGAAAAGGGGCCTGAAGCTTTCTTT
TRBD2	TRBJ2-7	TRBV2	-	CASRGGSATYEQYF	TGTGCCAGCAGGGGAGGGTCCGCGACCTACGAGCAGTACTTC
TRBD1	TRBJ2-7	TRBV19	-	CASSERTGAASWEQYF	TGTGCCAGTAGTGAGCGGACAGGGGCTGCTTCGTGGGAGCAGTACTTC
-	TRBJ1-5	TRBV12-2	-	CASRLARASSNQPQHF	TGTGCAAGTCGCTTAGCGCGGGCATCTAGCAATCAGCCCCAGCATTTT
TRBD1	TRBJ1-2	TRBV5-1	few	CASSLGDRGNGYTF	TGCGCCAGCAGCTTGGGGGACAGGGGAAATGGCTACACCTTC
-	TRBJ2-1	TRBV9	-	CASSVDRGSSYNEQFF	TGTGCCAGCAGCGTAGACCGGGGAAGCTCCTACAATGAGCAGTTCTTC
-	TRBJ1-6	TRBV6-5	-	CASSYSGKGYNSPLHF	TGTGCCAGCAGTTACTCGGGGAAGGGGTATAATTCACCCCTCCACTTT